Detailed here is one TCR beta chain. This clone was counted only a few times. The target of this receptor is not known. The sample holds no much larger clone one base away, and base qualities are not on file. The data derive from a study of immune evolution from preneoplasia to lung adenocarcinoma (dated by TCRdb to the early 2020s). Broadly, across the study: Immune contexture across lung adenocarcinoma precursors and invasive adenocarcinoma was profiled using immune gene expression, TCR sequencing and multiplex immunofluorescence. Resected precursor lesions (AAH, AIS, MIA) and invasive adenocarcinomas were compared against paired morphologically normal lung tissue. The sample size depended on which specimens were available, not on a prior power calculation. The immune data were integrated with whole exome sequencing and methylation data obtained from the same cohort of nodules. The overall cohort was made up of around 50 patients with pulmonary nodules who had surgical resection. TCR sequencing data were obtained from about 46 patients. The study reported that under 120 samples were used for TCR sequencing. POLYSOLVER was used to infer Class I HLA alleles from exome data, while LOHHLA was used to detect allele-specific HLA loss. Results and caveats for the whole study, not just this receptor: The findings were based on association rather than direct causation, and larger cohorts with long-term follow-up and longitudinal biopsies were deemed needed. Clonality was highest in normal lung, while later-stage lesions appeared to show lower clonality but higher T cell density and diversity. Because all patients were from Japan and China, applicability to Western populations was uncertain. The highest top T cell clone frequencies were observed in normal lung, and a progressive decrease in top T cell clone frequencies appeared to occur from AAH through AIS, MIA and invasive adenocarcinoma.

There are 13 amino acids in the CDR3, from cysteine to phenylalanine inclusive. Solely the CDR3 DNA is kept, with 39 bases framed from the first base. The germline V gene yields SGHAT for CDR1 and FQNNGV for CDR2. V lost 1 base and J lost 2 bases; the stretch between them is 6 bases long. The patients had resection in Japan or China between the mid-2010s and the late 2010s. The histologic diagnosis of each case was independently confirmed on H&E slides by two lung cancer pathologists. The AllPrep DNA/RNA FFPE Kit was used to isolate DNA from FFPE tissue. The immunoSEQ hsTCRbeta Kit was used to sequence TCR beta CDR3 regions from DNA. The study's own analysis went as follows. The ImmunoSEQ Analyzer was used to analyse the TCR sequencing data. T cell clonality was defined as 1 minus Pielou's evenness, as computed on productive rearrangements. T cell diversity was measured with the inverse Simpson index on productive templates. T cell density was TCR beta template counts normalized to usable DNA, estimated by amplifying and sequencing housekeeping genes. Two-sided Kruskal-Wallis tests were used to compare TCR metrics across histologic stages. The immuneACCESS repertoire file appears here via TCRdb, limited to in-frame rearrangements. These files lack a portion of the clones; in checked studies, under half of the deficit traces to unresolved V genes, and the cause of the others is not known. V, J and clone size derive from that table, while D and trimming were established from the DNA sequence. The sample table shows some 3,200 clones, and roughly 48% are seen once. Jointly, the top ten make up about 22% of the sample.

This TCR derives from a person aged 45 to 60 with lung adenocarcinoma. Sequencing was carried out using FFPE normal lung tissue adjacent to the tumor. The V and J genes are TRBV11-2 and TRBJ2-7; confidence is insufficient to name the D gene. Here the CDR3 is given as CASSLGPAYEQYF. The nucleotide sequence is given as TGTGCCAGCAGCTTAGGTCCAGCCTACGAGCAGTACTTC.